The rows below give T cell receptor beta chains drawn from one sample of a study of blood T cell repertoires in COVID-19. Sequencing was performed with immunoSEQ multiplex PCR; in TCRdb, only in-frame clones are kept and a portion is missing. This sample has about 180,000 clones, with roughly nine tenths found just once. The material sequenced was peripheral blood. The receptor source for this set is a young man who had recovered from COVID-19. Both conserved end residues are trimmed from each CDR3.

J	V	CDR3
TRBJ1-2	TRBV7-2	ASSRPGQLGGYT
TRBJ2-4	TRBV7-2	ASSPRTSRLAKNIQY
TRBJ2-2	TRBV30	AWTGTGELF
TRBJ1-4	TRBV10-3	AISDQRGEKLF
TRBJ2-3	TRBV10-3	AISRGGDTQY
TRBJ1-1	TRBV7-6	ASSLGWGGTEAF
TRBJ1-1	TRBV6-5	ASWGGDTEAF
TRBJ2-2	TRBV24-1	ATTGTANTGELF
TRBJ2-3	TRBV3-1/TRBV3-2	ASSQAGLITDTQY
TRBJ1-1	TRBV6-6	ASSYAGSTEAF
TRBJ1-5	TRBV19	ASRGQGGQPQH
TRBJ2-2	TRBV11-3	ASSLTNTGELF
TRBJ1-6	TRBV7-9	ASSSQGGSSYNSPLH
TRBJ1-3	TRBV25-1	ASSAGGTSGNTIY
TRBJ2-7	TRBV7-2	ASTEGGAPYEQY
TRBJ1-2	TRBV7-2	ASSSGQGIGYT
TRBJ1-1	TRBV4-3	ASSLGQLDTEAF
TRBJ2-3	TRBV5-1	ASSPPGLSGNTDTQY
TRBJ1-2	TRBV7-9	ASSSGQAPNYGYT
TRBJ1-3	TRBV11-2	ASSPPREFSNSGNTIY
TRBJ1-1	TRBV20-1	SASAQDEAF
TRBJ2-5	TRBV20-1	SATFQETQY
TRBJ2-3	TRBV5-1	ASKSAGVRDTQY
TRBJ2-1	TRBV11-2	ASSLDPGHEQF
TRBJ2-7	TRBV12-3/TRBV12-4	ASRGDMAYEQY
TRBJ1-2	TRBV5-1	ASSFESGTGGDYGYT
TRBJ2-3	TRBV9	ASSNQGGGTQY
TRBJ1-5	TRBV27	ASQTRLYSNQPQH
TRBJ2-7	TRBV9	ASSVALEGERSVREQY
TRBJ1-1	TRBV5-1	ASSLGGNTEAF
TRBJ2-1	TRBV29-1	SVDWWTGKNEQF
TRBJ2-7	TRBV19	ASSSGGSSYEQY
TRBJ2-7	TRBV5-1	ASSLTSDYEQY
TRBJ2-5	TRBV28	ASSFRGTRNQETQY
TRBJ2-1	TRBV7-7	ASSLSTLSYNEQF
TRBJ2-7	TRBV2	ASSDGGRAAGGTYEQY
TRBJ1-2	TRBV27	ASSLASDYGYT
TRBJ2-3	TRBV20-1	SASKIAGADTQY
TRBJ1-2	TRBV12-3/TRBV12-4	ASSGGLGGYT
TRBJ2-7	TRBV11-1	ASSRTGTGSYEQY
TRBJ2-1	TRBV6-2/TRBV6-3	ASSRQGYNEQF
TRBJ1-3	TRBV7-6	ASSWDREGASGNTIY
TRBJ1-5	TRBV27	ASSSGWNQPQH
TRBJ2-7	TRBV29-1	SAATGSLLYEQY
TRBJ1-4	TRBV7-2	ASSSGATNEKLF
TRBJ1-5	TRBV4-1	ASSQVTSTGGVQPQH
TRBJ2-7	TRBV7-9	ASSLGSFEQY
TRBJ1-1	TRBV4-3	ASSQDFSTRGLKAF